These T cell receptor beta chains were read from a single sample in a study of human T cells and chemical hapten exposure. One entry per CDR3 protein, called by TCRdb with MiXCR from the RACE reads. The table lists just over 70,000 distinct CDR3 sequences, approximately 10% of them singletons. The source was whole blood, collected in connection with sensitization to the hapten diphenylcyclopropenone (DPC). Every receptor here comes from a woman between 50 and 59 years old with alopecia areata. Some clones in this sample may be carry-over from other donors' samples. Each CDR3 is given with its conserved first and last residue. A D gene is named only where the DNA matches it firmly. Some rows have no size entry. The others give once, few or many, or a class for an expanded clone.

.	TRBV25-1	many	TRBJ2-3	TGTGCCAGCAGTGGGGCGAGGGGGGTGCTGTGGGGCACAGATACGCAGTATTTT	CASSGARGVLWGTDTQYF
TRBD1	TRBV5-1	.	TRBJ1-6	TGCGCCAGCAGCACGAGACAGGGGGCGGGTTCACCCCTCCACTTT	CASSTRQGAGSPLHF
.	TRBV28	few	TRBJ1-3	TGTGCCAGCGGCGCGCAGGGCCTAAACACCATATATTTT	CASGAQGLNTIYF
.	TRBV5-1	.	TRBJ2-7	TGCGCCAGCAGCCCCTCGACTGGTACCTACGAGCAGTACTTC	CASSPSTGTYEQYF
.	TRBV12-2	few	TRBJ2-3	TGTGCAAGTCGCTTAGCGGGGAGGCAGTATTTT	CASRLAGRQYF
.	TRBV7-2	.	TRBJ2-1	TGTGCCAGCAGCTTAGAGGGGGACTCCTACAATGAGCAGTTCTTC	CASSLEGDSYNEQFF
.	TRBV20-1	many	TRBJ1-5	TGCAGTGCTAGTCCCATTGATCAGCCCCAGCATTTT	CSASPIDQPQHF
TRBD2	TRBV7-2	.	TRBJ2-5	TGTGCCAGCAGCCCAAGCCCCAGCGGGAGTAAAGAGACCCAGTACTTC	CASSPSPSGSKETQYF
TRBD1	TRBV6-6	many	TRBJ2-7	TGTGCCAGCAGTTACCGGGACAGGGAGAACGAGCAGTACTTC	CASSYRDRENEQYF
.	TRBV7-6	many	TRBJ2-7	TGTGCCAGCAGCTTAGGTCTTACTAGCATCTACGAGCAGTACTTC	CASSLGLTSIYEQYF
.	TRBV7-6	many	TRBJ1-6	TGTGCCAGCAGCTTTGGGACGCTCGGGAATTCACCCCTCCACTTT	CASSFGTLGNSPLHF
.	TRBV27	few	TRBJ2-7	TGTGCCAGCAGTTTAGGGACAACCTACGAGCAGTACTTC	CASSLGTTYEQYF
TRBD1	TRBV11-2	many	TRBJ1-1	TGTGCCAGCAGCAGAGGACAGGCAAAGAACACTGAAGCTTTCTTT	CASSRGQAKNTEAFF
.	TRBV6-2/TRBV6-3	many	TRBJ2-7	TGTGCCAGCAGTTTGAGGTGGAGCTCCTACGAGCAGTACTTC	CASSLRWSSYEQYF
TRBD1	TRBV6-2/TRBV6-3	medium-sized	TRBJ2-7	TGTGCCAGCAGACGACAGGGGCCCGAGCAGTACTTC	CASRRQGPEQYF
TRBD1	TRBV18	many	TRBJ1-2	TGTGCCAGCTCCCCGACAGGGGGGCTTGGCTACACCTTC	CASSPTGGLGYTF
.	TRBV5-1	.	TRBJ2-3	TGCGCCAGCAGCCCATACCTTCGCACAGATACGCAGTATTTT	CASSPYLRTDTQYF
.	TRBV7-9	many	TRBJ2-7	TGTGCCAGTGCCTATGGGCCCCAGTTCTACGAGCAGTACTTC	CASAYGPQFYEQYF
TRBD1	TRBV6-5	few	TRBJ2-7	TGTGCCAGCAGTTACCCACCCGACAGGGGAAAGCCCTACGAGCAGTACTTC	CASSYPPDRGKPYEQYF
.	TRBV29-1	many	TRBJ2-5	TGCAGCGTTGAACTCGGGGCGGGGGAGACCCAGTACTTC	CSVELGAGETQYF